These 12 T cell receptor beta chains were sequenced from one sample in a study of T cell changes during pregnancy in multiple sclerosis. Sequencing was performed with immunoSEQ multiplex PCR; in TCRdb, only in-frame clones are kept and a portion is missing. The sample lists about 40,000 clones; about 87% were seen once. The material sequenced was peripheral blood, taken in the first trimester of pregnancy. These receptors all come from a female donor in good health, enrolled as a control in a pregnancy study.

V usage is TRBV18 and J usage is TRBJ2-7, with 9 positions matching TRBD2. V trimming: 3 bases; J trimming: 5 bases; junction bases outside the gene matches: 5. Germline V gene lookup returns CDR1 KGHSH and CDR2 LQKENI. The CDR3 loop spans 14 amino acids. CDR3 in amino acids: CASSPRREGHEQYF. DNA for the CDR3: TGTGCCAGCTCACCTCGGCGGGAGGGCCACGAGCAGTACTTC.

This clone was observed a handful of times. V usage is TRBV14 and J usage is TRBJ1-1; 8 bases fit TRBD1. The germline CDR1 and CDR2 sequences are SGHDN and FVKESK. The J segment lost 1 base and the V segment lost 3 bases, leaving 4 bases of the junction unmatched. This CDR3 has 15 residues. The CDR3 sequence is CASSQRTGRNTEAFF. The CDR3 DNA reads TGTGCCAGCAGCCAGAGGACAGGGAGGAACACTGAAGCTTTCTTT.

For the CDR3, the DNA is TGTGCCAGCAGTGAAGAGACAGGGGACCAGCCCCAGCATTTT. It yields the protein CASSEETGDQPQHF. This sequence joins TRBV2 and TRBJ1-5; 8 bases match TRBD1. Trimming took 1 base from V and 7 from J; bases not matched to a gene: 3. The V gene's germline CDR1 is SNHLY and CDR2 FYNNEI. This CDR3 is 14 amino acids long.

This chain connects TRBV29-1 to TRBJ2-5; 10 nucleotides agree with TRBD1. Germline V gene lookup returns CDR1 SQVTM and CDR2 ANQGSEA. Trimming at V came to 4 bases and at J to 7 bases, leaving 0 bases not matched to a gene. This CDR3 comprises 11 residues. DNA of the CDR3: TGCAGCGTTGGGACAGGGGGGACCCAGTACTTC. The encoded protein is CSVGTGGTQYF.

V is TRBV28 and J is TRBJ1-2, with D maybe TRBD1 (5 bases). The V and J ends lost 6 bases and 2 bases respectively, with 19 bases between them. The V gene's germline CDR1 is MDHEN and CDR2 SYDVKM. The CDR3 is 16 residues long. This CDR3 reads CASSDGHSGLNYGYTF. The CDR3 coding sequence is TGTGCCAGCAGCGACGGACATTCAGGGTTAAACTATGGCTACACCTTC.

The genes are TRBV6-4 and TRBJ1-2, with a weak D call TRBD1 (6 bases). Per germline, CDR1 MRHNA and CDR2 SNTAGT. V lost 2 bases, J lost 7 bases, and 11 bases lay in between. The CDR3 runs 13 residues. The CDR3 reads CASSDHEDSGYTF. CDR3 sequence (DNA): TGTGCCAGCAGTGACCACGAGGACAGTGGCTACACCTTC.

V usage is TRBV27 and J usage is TRBJ1-2; TRBD1 agrees at 7 bases. CDR1 is MNHEY and CDR2 is SMNVEV in the germline V gene (reference sequence). The CDR3 sequence is 12 residues long. V lost 6 bases, J lost 9 bases, and 7 bases stayed unmatched. In DNA form, the CDR3 reads TGTGCCAGCAGGGACCGGACAGGCCGCTACACCTTC. Encoded protein: CASRDRTGRYTF.

The chain is built from TRBV2 and TRBJ2-3; a weak D match, TRBD1 (7 bases). From germline, CDR1 is SNHLY and CDR2 FYNNEI. Deletions cut 6 bases from V and 4 bases from J, with 11 bases between. The CDR3 length is 13 residues. The CDR3 nucleotides are TGTGCCAGCAGCCAGGGGGGAGCAGATACGCAGTATTTT. Its translation: CASSQGGADTQYF. The variable domain in full, with the rest retrieved from reference TRBV2 and TRBJ2-3, is EPEVTQTPSHQVTQMGQEVILRCVPISNHLYFYWYRQILGQKVEFLVSFYNNEISEKSEIFDDQFSVERPDGSNFTLKIRSTKLEDSAMYFCASSQGGADTQYFGPGTRLTVL.

The chain employs TRBV6-1 and TRBJ1-1, with a possible D match to TRBD1 (5 bases). CDR1 MNHNS and CDR2 SASEGT come from the germline V gene. V gave up 2 bases and J gave up 5 bases, with 15 bases separating them. The CDR3 has 15 residues. In DNA form, the CDR3 reads TGTGCCAGCAGTGAACCCGTGGCGGGGGGGACTGAAGCTTTCTTT. This encodes CASSEPVAGGTEAFF.

V is TRBV5-4 and J is TRBJ2-5, with 13 bases aligning to TRBD2. Germline assignment: CDR1 SGHNT and CDR2 YYREEE (reference sequence). Losses at the gene ends were 4 bases for V and 5 bases for J; bases not matched to a gene: 8. The CDR3 has 16 residues. For the CDR3, the DNA is TGTGCCAGCAGCGTTAGACTAGCGGGGGGTAGGGAGACCCAGTACTTC. Translated, it gives CASSVRLAGGRETQYF.

V and J are TRBV7-3 and TRBJ2-3; D call uncertain. The CDR3 runs to 14 residues. V was clipped by 1 base and J by 2 bases, with 7 bases between them. Germline CDR1 and CDR2: SGHTA and FQGTGA. The CDR3 spells CASSLSANTDTQYF. The CDR3 DNA sequence: TGTGCCAGCAGCTTAAGCGCCAACACAGATACGCAGTATTTT.

This clone was picked up one time. CDR3 in DNA: TGTGCCAGCAGCCAAGAAGGGGGGGGTATAGTCAATCAGCCCCAGCATTTT. Translating it yields CASSQEGGGIVNQPQHF. The V and J genes are TRBV4-2 and TRBJ1-5; tentatively, D is TRBD1 (6 bases). The CDR3 consists of 17 residues. Trimming pared 0 bases from V and 3 bases from J, leaving 15 bases between. Germline values: CDR1 LGHNA, CDR2 YNFKEQ.